The T cell receptor beta chain under discussion was sequenced for a study of T-cell reconstitution after alpha-beta-depleted transplantation in children. This CDR3 has 16 amino acids. Germline V CDR1 and CDR2: SEHNR, FQNEAQ (reference sequence). The ends were cut back, 6 bases at V and 4 bases at J, with 21 bases in the middle. Comment on this clonotype: Given the absence of the conserved phenylalanine or tryptophan at the CDR3 end, a read error is likely.

Unique molecular identifiers were incorporated into the prepared TCRbeta library. TCRdb ran MiXCR on the PCR reads and lists one entry per CDR3 protein. The sample holds hundreds of thousands of distinct CDR3 sequences, around 12% seen once. This clonotype was sampled from a human donor who donated a stem cell graft to a child with combined immunodeficiency. The chain uses TRBV7-9 and TRBJ1-1; the D gene is possibly TRBD1 (5 bases). This specimen was PBMCs from the stem cell graft donor, taken from the stem cell graft. The CDR3 is CASRINRGPRGTEAFY. The DNA of the CDR3 is TGTGCCAGCAGGATAAATCGAGGACCAAGGGGCACTGAAGCTTTCTAT.